The next 20 T cell receptor beta chains were all read from a single sample in a study of T cells in Graves' hyperthyroidism and ophthalmopathy. TCR beta CDR3 region amplification was performed from RNA transcripts. The TCR CDR3 first-round RT-PCR relied on the HTBI primer set. TCRdb fed the multiplex PCR reads into MiXCR, producing one record per CDR3 protein. The table includes over 400,000 distinct CDR3 sequences, roughly 14% detected once. The material sequenced was blood. The receptors shown here come from a man younger than 35 with Graves' ophthalmopathy.

This clonotype was counted ten times or more. The J gene is TRBJ2-2, the V gene TRBV5-1; D is unresolved. This CDR3 region has 14 residues. Trimming shortened V by 0 bases and J by 7 bases, and 10 bases separated the two germline ends. Germline CDR1 reads SGHRS; CDR2 reads YFSETQ. The CDR3 is CASSLDPVGGELFF. DNA for the CDR3: TGCGCCAGCAGCTTGGACCCTGTGGGCGGGGAGCTGTTTTTT.

A few counts support this clonotype. This sequence joins TRBV7-6 and TRBJ1-2, with 7 bases that match TRBD1. CDR3 length: 14 amino acids. Germline V CDR1 and CDR2: SGHVS, FNYEAQ. With V trimmed by 1 base and J by 5 bases, 4 bases remained unmatched. In nucleotides, the CDR3 is TGTGCCAGCAGCTTAGACACAGGGGATTATGGCTACACCTTC. The encoded protein is CASSLDTGDYGYTF.

This clonotype was detected ten times or more. This chain joins TRBV18 and TRBJ2-7; tentatively, D is TRBD1 (6 bases). This CDR3 has 11 amino acids. V was clipped by 5 bases and J by 5 bases, with 7 bases between them. Germline V gives CDR1 KGHSH, CDR2 LQKENI. CDR3 region: CASSTGNEQYF. The CDR3 region has the DNA TGTGCCAGCTCAACAGGGAACGAGCAGTACTTC.

This chain links TRBV28 with TRBJ2-7; maybe TRBD2 (5 bases). V was shortened by 6 bases and J by 6 bases, with 27 bases between the two germline ends. Germline V lookup: CDR1 MDHEN, CDR2 SYDVKM. The CDR3 loop spans 17 amino acids. The CDR3 DNA follows: TGTGCCAGCAGCGACACCGAAGCACCTCCTCTCGCGGGCGAGCAGTACTTC. Translated, it gives CASSDTEAPPLAGEQYF.

The chain links TRBV19 to TRBJ2-7, with TRBD1 matching over 7 bases. The V gene's germline CDR1 is LNHDA and CDR2 SQIVND (reference sequence). Trimming took 5 bases from V and 4 from J; bases not matched to a gene: 14. The CDR3 contains 16 residues. The CDR3: CASSGGGGDRPYEQYF. The CDR3 DNA follows: TGTGCCAGTAGTGGAGGCGGTGGGGACAGACCTTACGAGCAGTACTTC.

This clonotype was found a few times. This chain links TRBV27 with TRBJ2-3; 8 positions agree with TRBD1. The CDR3 totals 17 residues. The V gene's germline CDR1 is MNHEY and CDR2 SMNVEV (reference sequence). After removal of 9 bases from V and 0 bases from J, the junction contained 14 bases not matched to a gene. This CDR3 reads CASHPTRTGPSTDTQYF. CDR3 nucleotides: TGTGCCAGTCACCCGACCCGGACAGGGCCTAGCACAGATACGCAGTATTTT.

This clonotype came up many times. This chain links TRBV6-2 or TRBV6-3 with TRBJ2-7; D not certain. CDR1 MNHEY and CDR2 SVGEGT come from the germline V gene. V was shortened by 4 bases and J by 2 bases, with 12 bases between the two germline ends. The CDR3 runs to 14 residues. CDR3 region: CASSFASKPYEQYF. The CDR3 region has the DNA TGTGCCAGCAGTTTTGCCAGTAAACCCTACGAGCAGTACTTC.

This clonotype occurred many times. V is TRBV5-1 and J is TRBJ2-5; 14 bases fit TRBD2. Germline V gene data show CDR1 as SGHRS and CDR2 as YFSETQ. The CDR3 extends over 14 amino acids. V trimming: 2 bases; J trimming: 8 bases; junction bases outside the gene matches: 2. CDR3 in DNA: TGCGCCAGCAGCTTAGGACTAGCGGGAGGTACCCAGTACTTC. Its protein is CASSLGLAGGTQYF.

This clonotype was counted at least ten times. V and J are TRBV6-1 and TRBJ1-1; D is uncertain. CDR3 length: 14 residues. The V and J ends lost 6 bases and 0 bases respectively, with 11 bases between them. CDR1 and CDR2 (germline): MNHNS, SASEGT. In DNA form, the CDR3 reads TGTGCCAGCAGACGTTCCCTAGTGAACACTGAAGCTTTCTTT. Protein product: CASRRSLVNTEAFF.

The CDR3 here is CASGRGPNTEAFF. CDR3 nucleotides: TGTGCCAGCGGACGGGGGCCAAACACTGAAGCTTTCTTT. The chain recombines TRBV2 with TRBJ1-1; tentatively, D is TRBD1 (6 bases). CDR3 length: 13 amino acids. Trimming took off 8 bases at V and 2 bases at J, with 12 bases between the two ends. Germline values: CDR1 SNHLY, CDR2 FYNNEI.

This clonotype has just a few counts. The chain combines TRBV10-3 with TRBJ1-3; the D gene is possibly TRBD1 (5 bases). The CDR3 totals 15 residues. Germline V gene sequence: CDR1 ENHRY, CDR2 SYGVKD. The V end was cut by 9 bases, the J end by 1 base, with 16 bases between. The CDR3 DNA reads as TGTGCCATTGGGCAGGGCCCTAGGTCTGGAAACACCATATATTTT. This codes for CAIGQGPRSGNTIYF.

This clonotype was seen ten or more times. The chain couples TRBV6-5 to TRBJ2-7; D remains unclear. V was pared by 0 bases and J by 4 bases, with 10 bases between. The CDR3 spans 14 residues. CDR1 and CDR2 (germline): MNHEY, SVGAGI. The CDR3 nucleotides read TGTGCCAGCAGTTACTCGAAGGGCCCATACGAGCAGTACTTC. Translated: CASSYSKGPYEQYF.

This clonotype was seen a handful of times. The chain joins TRBV10-2 to TRBJ2-2; maybe TRBD1 (5 bases). CDR1 WSHSY and CDR2 SAAADI come from the germline V gene. The CDR3 is 12 amino acids. The CDR3 loop reads CVSTAFTGELFF. In DNA form, the CDR3 reads TGCGTTTCGACAGCATTCACCGGGGAGCTGTTTTTT.

The chain has TRBV5-1 and TRBJ2-6; D may match TRBD1 or TRBD2 (5 bases each). The length of the CDR3 is 18 residues. The V gene lost 3 bases and the J gene lost 1 base, with 17 bases spanning the gap. Per the germline V gene, CDR1 is SGHRS and CDR2 is YFSETQ. CDR3 amino acids: CASSSRGPSGSGANVLTF. In nucleotides, the CDR3 is TGCGCCAGCAGCTCGAGGGGTCCGTCAGGGTCTGGGGCCAACGTCCTGACTTTC.

This clonotype was seen a few times. V usage is TRBV7-9 and J usage is TRBJ1-4; 8 nucleotides match TRBD1. This CDR3 contains 15 residues. V lost 10 bases to trimming and J lost 3 bases; unmatched junction nucleotides: 10. Germline assignment: CDR1 SEHNR and CDR2 FQNEAQ (reference sequence). This CDR3 reads CAIPDRAPANEKLFF. CDR3 in DNA: TGTGCCATCCCGGACAGGGCGCCAGCTAATGAAAAACTGTTTTTT.

On this clonotype itself: A single base separates this from a much larger clone, so it may be a read error. V is TRBV19 and J is TRBJ1-1; 8 bases match TRBD1. There are 16 residues in the CDR3. Germline assignment: CDR1 LNHDA and CDR2 SQIVND (reference sequence). DNA for the CDR3: TGTGCCAGTAGCTCAGGGGGCGGACCCCTCAATCCTGAAGCTCTCTTT. It yields the protein CASSSGGGPLNPEALF. The full variable domain, its missing parts supplied by reference TRBV19 and TRBJ1-1, is DGGITQSPKYLFRKEGQNVTLSCEQNLNHDAMYWYRQDPGQGLRLIYYSQIVNDFQKGDIAEGYSVSREKKESFPLTVTSAQKNPTAFYLCASSSGGGPLNPEALFGQGTRLTVV.

This clonotype was detected ten times or more. For the CDR3, the DNA is TGCAGTGCCGGGCGACGGGGAGGACCGAACACTGAAGCTTTCTTT. This sequence encodes CSAGRRGGPNTEAFF. The rearrangement uses TRBV20-1 and TRBJ1-1, with no clear D. The V gene's germline CDR1 is DFQATT and CDR2 SNEGSKA (reference sequence). The CDR3 runs to 15 residues. V shed 6 bases and J shed 1 base, with 18 bases lying between them.

This clonotype has more than one count but fewer than ten. The chain uses TRBV18 and TRBJ1-5, with unresolved D. Trimming left V 3 bases short and J 1 base short, with 10 bases between. Germline V CDR1 and CDR2: KGHSH, LQKENI. The CDR3 spans 15 residues. CDR3 in amino acids: CASSPLGGSNQPQHF. The CDR3 nucleotides read TGTGCCAGCTCACCCCTCGGAGGCAGCAATCAGCCCCAGCATTTT.

As for this clonotype: This may arise from a read error, as a much more abundant clone is one base away. V and J are TRBV12-3 or TRBV12-4 and TRBJ2-7; TRBD2 aligns across 13 bases. There are 18 residues in the CDR3. V was pared by 4 bases and J by 0 bases, with 9 bases of the junction left unmatched. The CDR3 coding sequence is TGTGCCAGCAGTTCGACTAGCGGGAGGACTGGAAGCTCCTACGAGCAGTACTTC. Its protein product is CASSSTSGRTGSSYEQYF.

This clonotype was seen just once. For the CDR3, the DNA is TGTGCCATCAGTGGGCCCGGGACAGGTTGTGAAAAACTGTTTTTT. Encoded protein: CAISGPGTGCEKLFF. The J gene is TRBJ1-4, the V gene TRBV10-3; 8 nucleotides match TRBD1. The ends lost 4 bases at V and 7 bases at J; junction bases unmatched: 8. This CDR3 has 15 amino acids. CDR1 and CDR2 (germline): ENHRY, SYGVKD.